The clone carrying this TCR beta chain has only a few counts. Antigen specificity is unknown. As it was prepared, the TCRbeta library received unique molecular identifiers. Each CDR3 protein is one row after TCRdb ran MiXCR on the PCR reads. The sample comprises approximately 170,000 distinct CDR3 sequences, 11% of which are singletons, and roughly 13% rests with the top ten. The CDR3 runs to 14 residues. The germline V gene has CDR1 MNHEY and CDR2 SVGAGI. V gave up 0 bases and J gave up 0 bases, with 6 bases separating them. The data are from a study of T-cell reconstitution after alpha-beta-depleted transplantation in children. General study results and limits: Roughly two months post-transplant, alpha-beta T cells reportedly originated from several hundred graft clones that had expanded. Newly produced T cells mostly provided counts and TCRbeta diversity after one year, as hyperexpanded clones declined. Surviving recipient T cells and thymic progenitors underlay high day-60 TCRbeta diversity in some patients.

This sequence originates from a boy younger than 10 with acute myeloid leukemia, due to receive a stem cell transplant. Sequencing was performed on PBMCs, taken before TCRalphabeta/CD19-depleted stem cell transplant. The rearrangement joins TRBV6-5 to TRBJ2-7; no clear D gene. The DNA for the CDR3 is TGTGCCAGCAGTTACTCCCGCAGCTCCTACGAGCAGTACTTC. This codes for CASSYSRSSYEQYF.